This is a list of T cell receptor beta chains from one sample in a study of shared clonotypes between healthy human individuals. This table comes from immunoSEQ multiplex PCR, and its TCRdb copy is limited to in-frame clones, with some not included. The sample has some 2.4 million clones, 93% seen once. Sequencing was carried out using naive CD4+ T cells from PBMCs. These TCRs come from a man in his late teens or twenties in good health. Some clones in this sample may be carry-over from other donors' samples. Both conserved end residues are part of each CDR3. D genes are given only for firm matches. Clone size is not always given. Where it is, it says once, few, many or a class for expanded clones.

size,V,J,D,DNA,CDR3
.,TRBV9,TRBJ1-1,.,TGTGCCAGCAGCCCAGCCATGAACACTGAAGCTTTCTTT,CASSPAMNTEAFF
.,TRBV9,TRBJ1-4,.,TGTGCCAGCAGCCTCCAGGGCGTCGGCGAAAAACTGTTTTTT,CASSLQGVGEKLFF
once,TRBV4-1,TRBJ1-5,.,TGCGCCAGCAGCCGGCTGACAGGTAGCTATCAGCCCCAGCATTTT,CASSRLTGSYQPQHF
few,TRBV20-1,TRBJ1-1,.,TGCAGTGCTCACGACAGGACTGAAGCTTTCTTT,CSAHDRTEAFF
.,TRBV6-5,TRBJ2-1,TRBD1,TGTGCCAGCAGTTCCAAGACAGGGGGAGTGGGCAATGAGCAGTTCTTC,CASSSKTGGVGNEQFF
.,TRBV28,TRBJ2-1,.,TGTGCCAGCAGACCCTCCTCGGGGGCGGGCTCCTACAATGAGCAGTTCTTC,CASRPSSGAGSYNEQFF
.,TRBV5-1,TRBJ1-2,TRBD1,TGCGCCAGCAGCCTCCGGGACAGGGGGGTGTATGGCTACACCTTC,CASSLRDRGVYGYTF
.,TRBV15,TRBJ2-7,.,TGTGCCACCAGCAGTATGGGGACACCCTTAGAGCAGTACTTC,CATSSMGTPLEQYF
.,TRBV7-3,TRBJ1-1,TRBD1,TGTGCCAGCAGCCTCCTACAGGGGGATAACACTGAAGCTTTCTTT,CASSLLQGDNTEAFF
.,TRBV7-9,TRBJ2-5,.,TGTGCCAGCAGCCCAGTGAGTGAGACCCAGTACTTC,CASSPVSETQYF
.,TRBV28,TRBJ1-2,.,TGTGCCAGCAGTTTCAGAGGGGCGTATGGCTACACCTTC,CASSFRGAYGYTF
.,TRBV19,TRBJ2-1,.,TGTGCCAGTAGTACCAGACTTGCCAATGAGCAGTTCTTC,CASSTRLANEQFF
.,TRBV18,TRBJ2-2,TRBD1,TGTGCCAGCTCACCAGGACAGGGCCTGAACACCGGGGAGCTGTTTTTT,CASSPGQGLNTGELFF
.,TRBV28,TRBJ2-1,TRBD1,TGTGCCAGCAGTTCTGGACAGGGGGCCTACAATGAGCAGTTCTTC,CASSSGQGAYNEQFF
.,TRBV28,TRBJ1-5,.,TGTGCCAGCAGTTATATAAAGGGGCGGGACCAGCCCCAGCATTTT,CASSYIKGRDQPQHF
once,TRBV10-3,TRBJ1-5,TRBD1,TGTGCCATCAGTCTAACCGGGACAGGGGTTCAGCCCCAGCATTTT,CAISLTGTGVQPQHF
.,TRBV28,TRBJ2-7,.,TGTGCCAGCTCCTTTTGGGCGAGGGGGAAGGTCTACGAGCAGTACTTC,CASSFWARGKVYEQYF
.,TRBV11-1,TRBJ1-1,TRBD1,TGTGCCAGCAGCTCCCGGGCTAGGGGGCAGACTGAAGCTTTCTTT,CASSSRARGQTEAFF
.,TRBV29-1,TRBJ1-2,.,TGCAGCGTTGAGCCGGGTTATGGCTACACCTTC,CSVEPGYGYTF
.,TRBV5-1,TRBJ2-3,TRBD1,TGCGCCAGCAGCATAACAGGGGGCGCAGATACGCAGTATTTT,CASSITGGADTQYF
.,TRBV7-2,TRBJ2-7,.,TGTGCCAGCAGCTGGACCAGGGAGAGCTACGAGCAGTACTTC,CASSWTRESYEQYF
.,TRBV29-1,TRBJ2-5,.,TGCAGCGTTAAAGGGGTCCTTGGGGAGACCCAGTACTTC,CSVKGVLGETQYF